Below are 12 T cell receptor gamma chains sequenced from a single sample in a study of γδ T cells in repeated Plasmodium falciparum infection. TCRdb applied CATT to the multiplex PCR reads for clone calling. The sample lists around 27,000 gamma-chain clones, under 1.5% occurring once. Bulk repertoires came from Vgamma9/Vdelta2+ or Vdelta2-negative gammadelta T cells flow-sorted from PBMC. The sample comprised gamma-delta T cells from blood. The receptors were gathered from a pool of human donors (malaria-infected and uninfected, not separated).

This clone has at least ten counts. The TCRdb record carries a much larger clone's protein, which differs from this DNA's translation at residue 14; a read error is the likely cause, and the protein listed here is the DNA translation. The V call is TRGV9, the J call TRGJP. No J gene is reported in TCRdb; it was inferred here by comparing the DNA with germline. Germline CDR1 reads GITISATS; CDR2 reads ISYDGTV (reference sequence). The CDR3 runs to 17 residues. The CDR3 spells CALWEVREELGEKVKVF. The CDR3 nucleotides are TGTGCCTTGTGGGAGGTGCGGGAAGAGTTGGGCGAAAAAGTCAAGGTATTT.

This clone appeared many times. A far larger clone is off by one base, so a read error is likely. Within the sample, other DNA sequences also encode this same CDR3. The rearrangement uses TRGV9 and TRGJ1 or TRGJ2. Germline V gives CDR1 GITISATS, CDR2 ISYDGTV (reference sequence). The V segment lost 12 bases and the J segment 0 bases; nucleotides outside the gene matches: 8. The CDR3 length is 12 residues. In nucleotides, the CDR3 is TGTGCCCTGTATCCGAATTATTATAAGAAACTCTTT. Amino acid sequence: CALYPNYYKKLF.

Notes on this clone: The protein TCRdb lists belongs to a much larger clone and differs from this DNA's translation at residue 10, which points to a read error; the protein shown is made from the DNA. The V gene call reads TRGV2; no J gene was called. This CDR3 is built from 13 residues. Per the germline V gene, CDR1 is EGSNGY and CDR2 is YDSYNSKV. CDR3 in DNA: TGTGCCACCTGGGACCCCCCGGGATATAATAAACTCTTT. Translation gives CATWDPPGYNKLF.

This clone was observed a few times. TCRdb shows a much larger clone's protein in place of this DNA's translation, and the two differ at residue 5, likely through a read error; the protein shown is translated from the DNA. The V gene is TRGV9, the J gene TRGJ1 or TRGJ2. As TCRdb names no J gene, one was assigned here on the basis of a DNA match to germline. Germline loops: CDR1 GITISATS, CDR2 ISYDGTV (reference sequence). The CDR3 runs to 11 residues. CDR3 loop: CALWKVSVKLF. CDR3 nucleotide sequence: TGTGCCTTGTGGAAGGTGTCGGTGAAACTCTTT.

This clone was recorded a few times. The protein given by TCRdb reflects a much larger clone and differs at residue 5 from this DNA's translation, likely from a read error; the protein shown is the DNA's translation. The chain links TRGV9 to TRGJ1 or TRGJ2. Here the J gene came from matching the DNA to germline, since TCRdb omits it. CDR1 is GITISATS, CDR2 ISYDGTV, per germline (reference sequence). The CDR3 runs to 12 residues. The V gene end was trimmed by 6 bases and the J gene end by 5 bases; junction bases not matched to a gene: 7. CDR3: CALWKPNYKKLF. The CDR3 DNA reads as TGTGCCTTGTGGAAGCCAAATTATAAGAAACTCTTT.

The table lists this clone with many counts. The chain joins TRGV8 to TRGJ1 or TRGJ2. The trim removed 1 base at V and 9 bases at J, leaving 9 bases unmatched. The V gene's germline CDR1 is VENAVY and CDR2 YDSYNSRV. The CDR3 runs to 13 residues. The CDR3 is CATWDSLATKKLF. The CDR3 nucleotides are TGTGCCACCTGGGATAGCCTCGCGACTAAGAAACTCTTT.

This clone was observed many times. The protein in TCRdb stems from a much larger clone and differs at residue 8 from this DNA's translation, likely a read error; here the protein is translated from the DNA. The CDR3 reads CALWEPQGLGKKIKVF. The CDR3 coding sequence is TGTGCCTTGTGGGAACCACAAGGGTTGGGCAAAAAAATCAAGGTATTT. V usage is TRGV9 and J usage is TRGJP. No J gene was available from TCRdb, and it was assigned here by a germline match of the DNA. The length of the CDR3 is 16 residues. Germline V gene sequence: CDR1 GITISATS, CDR2 ISYDGTV (reference sequence).

On this clone itself: The protein TCRdb lists belongs to a much larger clone and differs from this DNA's translation at residue 7, which points to a read error; the protein shown is made from the DNA. The CDR3 loop is CALWEVRKGELGKKIKVF. DNA for the CDR3: TGTGCCTTGTGGGAGGTGCGCAAGGGAGAGTTGGGCAAAAAAATCAAGGTATTT. The gene calls are TRGV9 and TRGJP. Here the J gene was assigned by germline matching of the DNA, as TCRdb has none. Germline CDR1 is GITISATS and CDR2 is ISYDGTV (reference sequence). V dropped 0 bases and J dropped 6; count of bases not matched to a gene: 8. There are 18 residues in the CDR3.

Only a few counts were recorded for this clone. A much bigger clone sits one base away, suggesting this may be a read error. The sample holds other DNA sequences that translate to the same CDR3. The chain has TRGV2 and TRGJP2. The J gene was missing in TCRdb and was found by matching the end of the DNA to germline. The CDR3 spans 15 residues. Germline-derived CDR1 and CDR2 are EGSNGY and YDSYNSKV. CDR3 loop: CATWDATCSDWIKTF. The CDR3 DNA sequence: TGTGCCACCTGGGACGCCACCTGTAGTGACTGGATCAAGACGTTT.

This clone has a count of ten or more. A far larger clone is one base from this, pointing to a likely read error. The same CDR3 also results from other DNA sequences found in this sample. V usage is TRGV5 and J usage is TRGJ1 or TRGJ2. TCRdb offers no J gene call, so here the DNA was matched to germline to obtain one. This CDR3 has 12 amino acids. Germline CDR1 is VINAFY and CDR2 is YDVSNSKD. The CDR3 here is CATWDRRTRKLF. The CDR3 DNA sequence: TGCGCCACCTGGGACAGGCGAACGAGGAAACTCTTT.

This clone was seen a few times. It differs at one base from a far larger clone, so likely a read error. The limits of the CDR3 on the DNA are not certain, so only TCRdb's listed CDR3 is given. The V gene is listed as TRGV9; no J gene was called. CDR1 GITISATS and CDR2 ISYDGTV come from the germline V gene (reference sequence). Both ends counted, the CDR3 spans 29 residues. Here the CDR3 reads CALWVIIRNSLAVEQHLLSQVSIGRIQHF.

Worth noting for this clone: For this DNA, TCRdb reports the protein of a much larger clone, which diverges at residue 9, most likely from a read error; the protein presented here is translated directly from the DNA. The J gene is TRGJ1 or TRGJ2, the V gene TRGV2. The J gene was not available in TCRdb and was assigned here by matching the DNA to germline segments. The CDR3 totals 13 residues. Losses at the gene ends were 0 bases for V and 8 bases for J; bases not matched to a gene: 7. CDR1 is EGSNGY and CDR2 is YDSYNSKV in the germline V gene. CDR3 sequence reads: CATWDGQFHKKLF. CDR3 DNA sequence: TGTGCCACCTGGGACGGGCAATTCCATAAGAAACTCTTT.